The 12 T cell receptor beta chains below all came from one sample that was sequenced in a study of T cells in Graves' hyperthyroidism and ophthalmopathy. Authors of the study amplified TCR beta CDR3 regions from RNA transcripts. First-round RT-PCR with HTBI primers amplified the TCR CDR3 region. Using its own MiXCR run on the multiplex PCR reads, TCRdb lists one record per CDR3 protein. The sample includes 45,000 to 60,000 distinct CDR3 sequences, about 49% seen only once; the top ten take about an eighth. The material sequenced was blood. Receptors were obtained from a woman in her 30s with Graves' ophthalmopathy.

This clonotype was observed at least ten times. The V call is TRBV6-5, the J call TRBJ1-5, with a weak D call TRBD1 (5 bases). V lost 5 bases and J lost 1, with 15 bases in between. The CDR3 length is 16 residues. Germline loops: CDR1 MNHEY, CDR2 SVGAGI. The CDR3 loop reads CASSKRGPQSNQPQHF. Here the CDR3 DNA reads TGTGCCAGCAGTAAGAGGGGCCCCCAGAGCAATCAGCCCCAGCATTTT.

This clonotype has at least ten counts. This chain connects TRBV20-1 to TRBJ2-5; 9 bases match TRBD2. The CDR3 extends over 14 amino acids. Germline lookup yields CDR1 DFQATT and CDR2 SNEGSKA (reference sequence). The CDR3 DNA reads TGCAGCGGGACTAGCAGGAAGAGCCAAGAGACCCAGTACTTC. This gives the protein CSGTSRKSQETQYF.

This clonotype occurred many times. The chain uses TRBV30 and TRBJ1-2; TRBD1 might be the D (6 bases). Germline-derived CDR1 and CDR2 are GTSNPN and SVGIG (reference sequence). Trimming took 6 bases from V and 5 from J, leaving 10 bases between them. The CDR3 loop spans 11 amino acids. CDR3 region: CACQGRYGYTF. The CDR3 DNA reads as TGTGCCTGTCAGGGGAGATATGGCTACACCTTC.

The genes are TRBV10-3 and TRBJ2-1; D remains ambiguous. The germline V gene encodes CDR1 ENHRY and CDR2 SYGVKD. This CDR3 is built from 15 residues. Trimming removed 4 bases at V and 1 base at J, with 11 bases between. This chain's CDR3 is CAISGLVRSYNEQFF. The CDR3 DNA follows: TGTGCCATCAGTGGCCTTGTAAGATCCTACAATGAGCAGTTCTTC.

The chain employs TRBV24-1 and TRBJ2-7; D not resolved. This CDR3 contains 13 residues. CDR1 KGHDR and CDR2 SFDVKD come from the germline V gene. The ends were cut back, 1 base at V and 5 bases at J, with 8 bases in the middle. The CDR3 region is CATSDFPNDEQYF. The CDR3 bases are TGTGCCACCAGTGATTTCCCTAATGACGAGCAGTACTTC.

As concerns this clonotype: Because the CDR3's place on the DNA is in doubt, the DNA is left out and the CDR3 is given as listed by TCRdb. This chain links TRBV7-3 with TRBJ2-7. Germline V lookup: CDR1 SGHTA, CDR2 FQGTGA. The CDR3 contains 14 residues when both ends are counted. CDR3 amino acids: CAICSAAKVYEQYF.

A remark on this clonotype: The junction and the germline gene differ at one end; a read error may be behind it. The chain links TRBV30 to TRBJ1-2; no clear D. Germline CDR1 reads GTSNPN; CDR2 reads SVGIG (reference sequence). The CDR3 sequence is 12 residues long. CDR3 residues: CTWTPTSYGYTF. The CDR3 bases are TGTACCTGGACCCCGACATCCTATGGCTACACCTTC.

The rearrangement links TRBV7-3 to TRBJ1-1, with 7 bases matching TRBD1. Germline V gene lookup returns CDR1 SGHTA and CDR2 FQGTGA. This CDR3 region has 16 residues. V lost 5 bases to trimming and J lost 1 base; unmatched junction nucleotides: 10. The CDR3 region has the DNA TGTGCCAGCAGCCCAGGGGGGGATACTACGAACACTGAAGCTTTCTTT. Protein sequence: CASSPGGDTTNTEAFF.

This chain connects TRBV7-2 to TRBJ2-2; maybe TRBD2 (5 bases). This CDR3 has 15 residues. Deletions cut 1 base from V and 1 base from J, with 7 bases between. Germline assignment: CDR1 SGHTA and CDR2 FQGNSA. In DNA, the CDR3 is TGTGCCAGCAGCTTAGTTGCGGGGAACACCGGGGAGCTGTTTTTT. It is translated as CASSLVAGNTGELFF. The full variable domain, in which reference TRBV7-2 and TRBJ2-2 provide the parts outside the CDR3, is GAGVSQSPSNKVTEKGKDVELRCDPISGHTALYWYRQSLGQGLEFLIYFQGNSAPDKSGLPSDRFSAERTGGSVSTLTIQRTQQEDSAVYLCASSLVAGNTGELFFGEGSRLTVL.

The chain carries TRBV20-1 and TRBJ1-2; TRBD1 matches 9 bases. The germline V gene encodes CDR1 DFQATT and CDR2 SNEGSKA (reference sequence). The CDR3 runs to 14 residues. The CDR3 here is CGAPTGGPDYGYTF. The CDR3, as DNA: TGCGGGGCGCCTACAGGGGGCCCAGACTATGGCTACACCTTC.

V is TRBV6-5 and J is TRBJ1-2; no reliable D call. The CDR3 length is 12 residues. V was cut by 5 bases and J by 3 bases, with 7 bases left in between. Germline values: CDR1 MNHEY, CDR2 SVGAGI. The DNA for the CDR3 is TGTGCCAGCAGTGCGTCGGACTATGGCTACACCTTC. It translates to CASSASDYGYTF.

This clonotype was recorded at least ten times. V is TRBV6-1 and J is TRBJ1-1; TRBD1 might be the D (5 bases). The CDR3 length is 15 residues. V lost 5 bases and J 0 bases, leaving 13 bases between the germline ends. Germline V gene sequence: CDR1 MNHNS, CDR2 SASEGT. CDR3 nucleotides: TGTGCCAGCAGTTCCACAGGAAACATGAACACTGAAGCTTTCTTT. This encodes CASSSTGNMNTEAFF.